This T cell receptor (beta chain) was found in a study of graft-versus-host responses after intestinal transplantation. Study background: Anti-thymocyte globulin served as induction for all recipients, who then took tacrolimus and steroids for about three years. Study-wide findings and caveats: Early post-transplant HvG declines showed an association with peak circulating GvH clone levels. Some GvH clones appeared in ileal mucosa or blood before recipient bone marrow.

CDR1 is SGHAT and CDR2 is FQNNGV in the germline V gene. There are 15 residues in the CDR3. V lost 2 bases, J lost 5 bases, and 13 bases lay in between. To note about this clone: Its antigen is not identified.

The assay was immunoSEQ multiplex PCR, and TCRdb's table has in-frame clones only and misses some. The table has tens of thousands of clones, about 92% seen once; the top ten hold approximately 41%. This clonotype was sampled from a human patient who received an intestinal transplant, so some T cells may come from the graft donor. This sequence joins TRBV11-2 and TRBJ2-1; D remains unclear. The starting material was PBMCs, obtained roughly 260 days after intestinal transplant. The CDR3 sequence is CASSLSSPANNEQFF. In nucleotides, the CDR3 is TGTGCCAGCAGCTTATCGAGCCCAGCCAACAATGAGCAGTTCTTC.